The T cell receptor (beta chain) under discussion was sequenced for a study of blood T cell repertoires in COVID-19. The CDR3 length is 16 residues. Trimming removed 3 bases from V and 5 bases from J, with 19 bases in between. Germline values: CDR1 SNHLY, CDR2 FYNNEI. Per the original data handling: Estimation of nucleated cell counts relied on the amplification of reference gene primers. Clones were sequenced by immunoSEQ multiplex PCR, and TCRdb holds only the in-frame ones, with some missing. Clone size and the V and J calls come from that table; the DNA yielded D and trimming. The sample contains 250,000 or so clones, approximately 86% of which appear only once.

This TCR was recovered from a woman aged 55-75 years with COVID-19, enrolled during active disease. Source material: peripheral blood. The chain joins TRBV2 to TRBJ1-1, with unresolved D. CDR3 DNA sequence: TGTGCCAGCAGTGAGTGGGAGGCCACAGCGAGTACTGAAGCTTTCTTT. Translation: CASSEWEATASTEAFF.